These T cell receptor beta chains were read from a single sample in a study of blood T cells in healthy people across ages. TCRdb processed the 5' RACE reads anew with MiXCR; each CDR3 protein has one entry. The table lists approximately 400,000 distinct CDR3 sequences, roughly half of them singletons. The source material was blood. These TCRs come from a man aged 55 to 70 in good health. Each CDR3 is given with its conserved first and last residue. The order of the fields is V gene, D gene, clone size, J gene, CDR3 DNA, CDR3 protein. The D gene is left open where the match is weak. Clone sizes are given selectively: once, few, many, or a class where the clone is expanded.

v_gene: TRBV7-2; d_gene: TRBD1; abundance: NA; j_gene: TRBJ1-2; CDR3nt: TGTGCCAGCAGCTACCGGACAGGTGACTATGGCTACACCTTC; CDR3aa: CASSYRTGDYGYTF
v_gene: TRBV20-1; d_gene: NA; abundance: NA; j_gene: TRBJ2-3; CDR3nt: TGCAGTGCCCCAGGGAACGACGGCACAGATACGCAGTATTTT; CDR3aa: CSAPGNDGTDTQYF
v_gene: TRBV6-5; d_gene: NA; abundance: NA; j_gene: TRBJ2-7; CDR3nt: TGTGCCAGCAGTTACTCGTCCGAGGGAAACTACGAGCAGTACTTC; CDR3aa: CASSYSSEGNYEQYF
v_gene: TRBV30; d_gene: NA; abundance: NA; j_gene: TRBJ2-7; CDR3nt: TGTGCCTGGAGTGTTTGGGGGGCCACCGACTCCTACGAGCAGTACTTC; CDR3aa: CAWSVWGATDSYEQYF
v_gene: TRBV12-3/TRBV12-4; d_gene: TRBD1; abundance: many; j_gene: TRBJ2-7; CDR3nt: TGTGCCAGCAGTCCCGGGACAGGGGGGGAGCAGTACTTC; CDR3aa: CASSPGTGGEQYF
v_gene: TRBV4-1; d_gene: NA; abundance: NA; j_gene: TRBJ2-7; CDR3nt: TGCGCCAGCAGCCAAGATAACGGACTACTACAGTACTTC; CDR3aa: CASSQDNGLLQYF
v_gene: TRBV4-2; d_gene: TRBD1; abundance: few; j_gene: TRBJ2-3; CDR3nt: TGTGCCAGCAGCCAAGATGTAACAGGGGATTTCACAGATACGCAGTATTTT; CDR3aa: CASSQDVTGDFTDTQYF
v_gene: TRBV7-2; d_gene: TRBD2; abundance: NA; j_gene: TRBJ2-5; CDR3nt: TGTGCCAGCAGCGCCGGGACTAGCGGCCCCCAAGAGACCCAGTACTTC; CDR3aa: CASSAGTSGPQETQYF
v_gene: TRBV29-1; d_gene: NA; abundance: NA; j_gene: TRBJ1-1; CDR3nt: TGCAGCGTAGGACCAGGGAGGGACACTGAAGCTTTCTTT; CDR3aa: CSVGPGRDTEAFF
v_gene: TRBV20-1; d_gene: NA; abundance: NA; j_gene: TRBJ2-3; CDR3nt: TGCAGTGCAGAAACTTCCACAGATACGCAGTATTTT; CDR3aa: CSAETSTDTQYF
v_gene: TRBV28; d_gene: NA; abundance: NA; j_gene: TRBJ2-5; CDR3nt: TGTGCCAGCCGGGTGGAGGAGACCCAGTACTTC; CDR3aa: CASRVEETQYF
v_gene: TRBV20-1; d_gene: NA; abundance: NA; j_gene: TRBJ2-5; CDR3nt: TGCAGTGCTAGACTCACAGGGTCCGAGGCCCAGTACTTC; CDR3aa: CSARLTGSEAQYF
v_gene: TRBV7-3; d_gene: TRBD2; abundance: NA; j_gene: TRBJ2-3; CDR3nt: TGTGCCAGCAGCTTGGGAGGTACGGCTAGCGGAGATACGCAGTATTTT; CDR3aa: CASSLGGTASGDTQYF
v_gene: TRBV19; d_gene: NA; abundance: once; j_gene: TRBJ1-5; CDR3nt: TGTGCCAGTAGTATAGGGGGATTCAATCAGCCCCAGCATTTT; CDR3aa: CASSIGGFNQPQHF
v_gene: TRBV14; d_gene: NA; abundance: NA; j_gene: TRBJ1-2; CDR3nt: TGTGCCAGCAGTTGGGGGAATGGCTACACCTTC; CDR3aa: CASSWGNGYTF
v_gene: TRBV20-1; d_gene: TRBD2; abundance: NA; j_gene: TRBJ2-1; CDR3nt: TGCAGTGCTGTAGGACTAGCGGGACGTAATGAGCAGTTCTTC; CDR3aa: CSAVGLAGRNEQFF
v_gene: TRBV9; d_gene: TRBD1; abundance: NA; j_gene: TRBJ2-7; CDR3nt: TGTGCCAGCAGCGCCGGGACAGGGGGCTACGAGCAGTACTTC; CDR3aa: CASSAGTGGYEQYF
v_gene: TRBV3-1; d_gene: TRBD1; abundance: NA; j_gene: TRBJ1-2; CDR3nt: TGTGCCAGCAGCGCGGGTCAACAGGGGGGTGGCTACACCTTC; CDR3aa: CASSAGQQGGGYTF
v_gene: TRBV10-1; d_gene: TRBD1; abundance: NA; j_gene: TRBJ1-2; CDR3nt: TGCGCCAGCACGGACAGGGGGACGTATGGCTACACCTTC; CDR3aa: CASTDRGTYGYTF
v_gene: TRBV18; d_gene: NA; abundance: NA; j_gene: TRBJ2-1; CDR3nt: TGTGCCAGCTCACCACGTCCACTAATAGGGGACAATGAGCAGTTCTTC; CDR3aa: CASSPRPLIGDNEQFF
v_gene: TRBV10-3; d_gene: TRBD1; abundance: NA; j_gene: TRBJ2-7; CDR3nt: TGTGCCATCAGTGACCCTGGACAGGGAAGAGGATCCCACGAGCAGTACTTC; CDR3aa: CAISDPGQGRGSHEQYF
v_gene: TRBV4-2; d_gene: NA; abundance: NA; j_gene: TRBJ1-5; CDR3nt: TGTGCCAGCAGCTCCCCCGGGGGGGGGGAGGGCAATCAGCCCCAGCATTTT; CDR3aa: CASSSPGGGEGNQPQHF
v_gene: TRBV24-1; d_gene: TRBD2; abundance: NA; j_gene: TRBJ2-7; CDR3nt: TGTGCCACCAGTGACGACGGACTAGCGGGGGGAGTAATAACCTACGAGCAGTACTTC; CDR3aa: CATSDDGLAGGVITYEQYF
v_gene: TRBV20-1; d_gene: NA; abundance: few; j_gene: TRBJ2-7; CDR3nt: TGCAGTGCCCCTCCCACTACTTCGGATACCTACGAGCAGTACTTC; CDR3aa: CSAPPTTSDTYEQYF
v_gene: TRBV5-1; d_gene: TRBD1; abundance: NA; j_gene: TRBJ2-3; CDR3nt: TGCGCCAGCAGCGCCGGACAGGGGGTCGATACGCAGTATTTT; CDR3aa: CASSAGQGVDTQYF
v_gene: TRBV29-1; d_gene: TRBD1; abundance: NA; j_gene: TRBJ2-5; CDR3nt: TGCAGCGTTGAAATCGGGACAGGGGGACGGGAGACCCAGTACTTC; CDR3aa: CSVEIGTGGRETQYF
v_gene: TRBV7-3; d_gene: NA; abundance: NA; j_gene: TRBJ2-4; CDR3nt: TGTGCCAACAGCCTACGACCGGGACCCGAAAACATTCAGTACTTC; CDR3aa: CANSLRPGPENIQYF
v_gene: TRBV6-5; d_gene: TRBD1; abundance: NA; j_gene: TRBJ2-7; CDR3nt: TGTGCCAGCAGTAAACGACAGGGCGGCGAGCAGTACTTC; CDR3aa: CASSKRQGGEQYF
v_gene: TRBV12-3/TRBV12-4; d_gene: NA; abundance: few; j_gene: TRBJ2-7; CDR3nt: TGTGCCAGCAGTTTATCTCACAGGGCCTCCTACGAGCAGTACTTC; CDR3aa: CASSLSHRASYEQYF
v_gene: TRBV20-1; d_gene: TRBD1; abundance: NA; j_gene: TRBJ1-1; CDR3nt: TGCAGTGCGGAACGGACAGGGGCCAACACTGAAGCTTTCTTT; CDR3aa: CSAERTGANTEAFF
v_gene: TRBV27; d_gene: NA; abundance: NA; j_gene: TRBJ2-4; CDR3nt: TGTGCCAGCAGTTCCATGAGGGGGGAAGGGTACTTC; CDR3aa: CASSSMRGEGYF
v_gene: TRBV12-3/TRBV12-4; d_gene: TRBD1; abundance: NA; j_gene: TRBJ2-5; CDR3nt: TGTGCCAGCAGCCCCACCCCGACAGGGTTCGCCTACAATGAGCAGTACTTC; CDR3aa: CASSPTPTGFAYNEQYF
v_gene: TRBV20-1; d_gene: NA; abundance: NA; j_gene: TRBJ2-2; CDR3nt: TGCAGTGCTAGATCTGGCACGAACACCGGGGAGCTGTTTTTT; CDR3aa: CSARSGTNTGELFF
v_gene: TRBV29-1; d_gene: NA; abundance: few; j_gene: TRBJ1-2; CDR3nt: TGCAGCGTCGAAACTGGGGGGGCCAGCTATGGCTACACCTTC; CDR3aa: CSVETGGASYGYTF
v_gene: TRBV7-8; d_gene: TRBD1; abundance: NA; j_gene: TRBJ1-2; CDR3nt: TGTGCCAGCAGCCGTCATACAGGGGGCGCGGAGGGCTACACCTTC; CDR3aa: CASSRHTGGAEGYTF
v_gene: TRBV20-1; d_gene: NA; abundance: once; j_gene: TRBJ2-3; CDR3nt: TGCAGTGCTAGAGATTTTCCAGATACGCAGTATTTT; CDR3aa: CSARDFPDTQYF
v_gene: TRBV30; d_gene: TRBD1; abundance: NA; j_gene: TRBJ1-5; CDR3nt: TGTGCCTGTAACAGGGGGAGTAGCAATCAGCCCCAGCATTTT; CDR3aa: CACNRGSSNQPQHF
v_gene: TRBV10-3; d_gene: NA; abundance: NA; j_gene: TRBJ2-1; CDR3nt: TGTGCCATCAGCCTAGGAGGGGCGGGAGAGCAGTTCTTC; CDR3aa: CAISLGGAGEQFF
v_gene: TRBV6-5; d_gene: TRBD2; abundance: many; j_gene: TRBJ2-7; CDR3nt: TGTGCCAGCAGTCGCGAAAGCGGGAGAACCTACGAGCAGTACTTC; CDR3aa: CASSRESGRTYEQYF
v_gene: TRBV30; d_gene: TRBD1; abundance: NA; j_gene: TRBJ1-4; CDR3nt: TGTGCCTGGCGATGGACAGGGGAAAGTGAAAAACTGTTTTTT; CDR3aa: CAWRWTGESEKLFF
v_gene: TRBV29-1; d_gene: NA; abundance: NA; j_gene: TRBJ2-7; CDR3nt: TGCAGCTTCCGGGGAGTAGGGGAGATCCACGAGCAGTACTTC; CDR3aa: CSFRGVGEIHEQYF
v_gene: TRBV6-2/TRBV6-3; d_gene: NA; abundance: NA; j_gene: TRBJ2-5; CDR3nt: TGTGCCAGCAGCCTAGGGGGGGCTTTCCAAGAGACCCAGTACTTC; CDR3aa: CASSLGGAFQETQYF
v_gene: TRBV6-5; d_gene: NA; abundance: NA; j_gene: TRBJ1-4; CDR3nt: TGTGCCAGCAGCTGGGATGGAGCAACTAATGAAAAACTGTTTTTT; CDR3aa: CASSWDGATNEKLFF
v_gene: TRBV3-1; d_gene: NA; abundance: few; j_gene: TRBJ2-3; CDR3nt: TGTGCCAGCAGGGGGGCAGATACGCAGTATTTT; CDR3aa: CASRGADTQYF
v_gene: TRBV6-1; d_gene: TRBD2; abundance: few; j_gene: TRBJ2-4; CDR3nt: TGTGCCAGCACCGAAGCGGGGGGAAGGTACATTCAGTACTTC; CDR3aa: CASTEAGGRYIQYF
v_gene: TRBV7-2; d_gene: TRBD2; abundance: few; j_gene: TRBJ2-7; CDR3nt: TGTGCCAGCAGCCCCCCCGGACTAGCGGGAGGGACCGAGCAGTACTTC; CDR3aa: CASSPPGLAGGTEQYF
v_gene: TRBV3-1; d_gene: NA; abundance: NA; j_gene: TRBJ2-3; CDR3nt: TGTGCCAGCAGCCTAGGGACCGGCTCGAGCACAGATACGCAGTATTTT; CDR3aa: CASSLGTGSSTDTQYF
v_gene: TRBV4-3; d_gene: TRBD2; abundance: NA; j_gene: TRBJ2-7; CDR3nt: TGCGCCAGCAGCCGACGACCGACGGCGGGAGGGGGAGACGAGCAGTACTTC; CDR3aa: CASSRRPTAGGGDEQYF
v_gene: TRBV6-2/TRBV6-3; d_gene: NA; abundance: NA; j_gene: TRBJ2-1; CDR3nt: TGTGCCAGCAGTTTCCCGACTAGTGGGGCCGACAATGAGCAGTTCTTC; CDR3aa: CASSFPTSGADNEQFF
v_gene: TRBV7-2; d_gene: NA; abundance: NA; j_gene: TRBJ2-3; CDR3nt: TGTGCCAGCAGCTTTTTGTCTAGACCAACAGATACGCAGTATTTT; CDR3aa: CASSFLSRPTDTQYF
v_gene: TRBV11-1; d_gene: TRBD1; abundance: few; j_gene: TRBJ2-5; CDR3nt: TGTGCCAGCAGCTTTGGGACAGGGGAAGAGACCCAGTACTTC; CDR3aa: CASSFGTGEETQYF